Listed here are 31 T cell receptor beta chains from one sample, sequenced in a study of cytomegalovirus exposure and HLA in healthy donors. A multiplex PCR was run with 60 Vbeta primers and 13 Jbeta primers. TCRdb's copy holds only in-frame clones and misses some; the assay was immunoSEQ multiplex PCR. The sample has a few hundred thousand clones, roughly 80% seen once. Sequencing used PBMCs. The receptors derive from a man between 40 and 49 years old in good health and CMV-seronegative.

The chain couples TRBV25-1 to TRBJ2-2; 9 nucleotides align to TRBD1. The V and J ends lost 3 bases and 3 bases, in that order; junction bases with no gene match: 11. Germline V lookup: CDR1 MGHDK, CDR2 SYGVNS. CDR3 length equals 18 residues. CDR3 nucleotides: TGTGCCAGCAGTGATTCGGGGACAGGGTGGGACTACACCGGGGAGCTGTTTTTT. Its protein is CASSDSGTGWDYTGELFF.

J is TRBJ1-6 and V is TRBV6-5; TRBD1 matches 7 bases. The V segment lost 1 base and the J segment 7 bases; nucleotides outside the gene matches: 7. CDR1 is MNHEY and CDR2 is SVGAGI in the germline V gene. CDR3 size: 16 residues. The CDR3 region is CASSYLAGDRNSPLHF. The CDR3 DNA reads as TGTGCCAGCAGTTACTTAGCAGGGGACAGAAATTCACCCCTCCACTTT.

A single count supports this clone. The chain has TRBV5-1 and TRBJ1-5, with D maybe TRBD1 (6 bases). Germline V gives CDR1 SGHRS, CDR2 YFSETQ. V was clipped by 4 bases and J by 0 bases, with 11 bases between them. The CDR3 is 15 residues long. The CDR3 region has the DNA TGCGCCAGCAGCCCTGGGGGCACTAGCAATCAGCCCCAGCATTTT. It is translated as CASSPGGTSNQPQHF.

V gene TRBV4-1 combines with J gene TRBJ2-7; D is perhaps TRBD2 (6 bases). This CDR3 has 16 amino acids. Germline lookup yields CDR1 MGHRA and CDR2 YSYEKL. The V and J ends lost 4 bases and 0 bases respectively, with 16 bases between them. CDR3 coding DNA: TGCGCCAGCAGCCTCCTCGGGAGCGGATCCTCCTACGAGCAGTACTTC. Amino acid sequence: CASSLLGSGSSYEQYF.

J is TRBJ2-2 and V is TRBV5-8; TRBD1 agrees at 7 bases. The germline V gene has CDR1 SGHTS and CDR2 YDEGEE. CDR3 size: 17 residues. The J segment lost 0 bases and the V segment lost 2 bases, leaving 7 bases of the junction unmatched. The CDR3, as DNA: TGTGCCAGCAGCTTAGACAGGGTTTATGCGAACACCGGGGAGCTGTTTTTT. Translation gives CASSLDRVYANTGELFF. Based on the CDR3 plus reference TRBV5-8 and TRBJ2-2, the full variable domain is EAGVTQSPTHLIKTRGQQATLRCSPISGHTSVYWYQQALGLGLQFLLWYDEGEERNRGNFPPRFSGRQFPNYSSELNVNALELEDSALYLCASSLDRVYANTGELFFGEGSRLTVL.

This chain joins TRBV7-9 and TRBJ1-1; no reliable D call. This CDR3 region has 14 residues. Germline CDR1 SEHNR, CDR2 FQNEAQ (reference sequence). The ends were cut back, 2 bases at V and 4 bases at J, with 11 bases in the middle. The CDR3 sequence: CASSLPIISTEAFF. DNA for the CDR3: TGTGCCAGCAGCTTACCTATAATAAGCACTGAAGCTTTCTTT.

The chain recombines TRBV6-5 with TRBJ2-7; D may be TRBD2 (6 bases). Germline CDR1 is MNHEY and CDR2 is SVGAGI. The CDR3 is 16 amino acids. V gave up 0 bases and J gave up 1 base, with 13 bases separating them. CDR3: CASSYSVGGNSYEQYF. CDR3 bases: TGTGCCAGCAGTTACTCGGTCGGGGGTAATTCCTACGAGCAGTACTTC.

The chain employs TRBV10-1 and TRBJ1-1; D is unclear. The CDR3 is made up of 16 amino acids. Germline V lookup: CDR1 WNHNN, CDR2 SYGVQD (reference sequence). V lost 8 bases, J lost 0 bases, and 19 bases lay in between. DNA for the CDR3: TGCGCCAGCTTTATATCGAGCCGGTATGTGAACACTGAAGCTTTCTTT. Translated, it gives CASFISSRYVNTEAFF.

This sequence joins TRBV30 and TRBJ2-7; the D gene is possibly TRBD2 (5 bases). V dropped 6 bases and J dropped 6 bases, with 12 bases sitting between them. CDR1 is GTSNPN, CDR2 SVGIG, per germline (reference sequence). The CDR3 spans 11 residues. The CDR3 region is CACQRGREQYF. CDR3 sequence (DNA): TGTGCCTGCCAACGCGGGCGCGAGCAGTACTTC.

This clone was detected once. The chain joins TRBV30 to TRBJ2-3; D uncertain. The germline CDR1 and CDR2 sequences are GTSNPN and SVGIG (reference sequence). The CDR3 covers 11 residues. Trimming removed 0 bases at V and 8 bases at J, with 6 bases between. CDR3 protein: CAWSVRGTQYF. In DNA, the CDR3 is TGTGCCTGGAGTGTACGCGGTACGCAGTATTTT. The full variable domain, with the rest looked up from reference TRBV30 and TRBJ2-3, is SQTIHQWPATLVQPVGSPLSLECTVEGTSNPNLYWYRQAAGRGLQLLFYSVGIGQISSEVPQNLSASRPQDRQFILSSKKLLLSDSGFYLCAWSVRGTQYFGPGTRLTVL.

The chain combines TRBV30 with TRBJ2-5, with 7 bases matching TRBD1. With 3 bases clipped from V and 2 bases from J, the junction kept 6 bases outside the gene matches. Germline CDR1 GTSNPN, CDR2 SVGIG (reference sequence). This CDR3 contains 14 residues. CDR3 sequence: CAWSAQGVQETQYF. The CDR3 DNA is TGTGCCTGGAGCGCCCAGGGGGTACAAGAGACCCAGTACTTC.

The chain combines TRBV9 with TRBJ2-7; TRBD2 matches 9 bases. The CDR3 extends over 15 amino acids. Losses at the gene ends were 2 bases for V and 3 bases for J; bases not matched to a gene: 6. CDR1 and CDR2 from the germline V gene are SGDLS and YYNGEE. CDR3 nucleotides: TGTGCCAGCAGCGTCGGAGGAGCGGGAGGCTACGAGCAGTACTTC. This encodes CASSVGGAGGYEQYF.

This chain uses TRBV15 with TRBJ1-1, with a weak D call TRBD1 (6 bases). Germline-derived CDR1 and CDR2 are LNHNV and YYDKDF (reference sequence). The CDR3 extends over 15 amino acids. The V and J ends lost 5 bases and 0 bases respectively, with 13 bases between them. The CDR3 DNA follows: TGTGCCACCAGCGCTTGGGACACAATGAACACTGAAGCTTTCTTT. It specifies CATSAWDTMNTEAFF. Full variable domain (remainder filled in from reference TRBV15 and TRBJ1-1): DAMVIQNPRYQVTQFGKPVTLSCSQTLNHNVMYWYQQKSSQAPKLLFHYYDKDFNNEADTPDNFQSRRPNTSFCFLDIRSPGLGDTAMYLCATSAWDTMNTEAFFGQGTRLTVV.

V gene TRBV7-2 combines with J gene TRBJ2-7; 7 nucleotides line up with TRBD1. V was pared by 3 bases and J by 2 bases, with 4 bases of the junction left unmatched. This CDR3 region has 14 residues. CDR1 and CDR2 (germline): SGHTA, FQGNSA. The CDR3 DNA sequence: TGTGCCAGCAGCTTCGGTGGGACAGCCTACGAGCAGTACTTC. Translation gives CASSFGGTAYEQYF.

This clone appeared a few times. The J gene is TRBJ2-7, the V gene TRBV28; 9 nucleotides line up with TRBD1. Trimming removed 5 bases from V and 0 bases from J; junction bases left unmatched: 14. CDR1 and CDR2 from the germline V gene are MDHEN and SYDVKM. This CDR3 is 18 amino acids long. CDR3 residues: CASSGLTGGLRFSYEQYF. The DNA of the CDR3 is TGTGCCAGCAGTGGACTGACAGGGGGTCTTAGGTTCTCCTACGAGCAGTACTTC.

The chain has TRBV15 and TRBJ1-5, with D possibly matching TRBD1 (5 bases). Germline-derived CDR1 and CDR2 are LNHNV and YYDKDF (reference sequence). The CDR3 is 14 amino acids. Trimming stripped 3 bases from V and 7 bases from J, with 13 bases between. CDR3 in amino acids: CATSSERGGQPQHF. The CDR3 bases are TGTGCCACCAGCAGCGAAAGGGGAGGACAGCCCCAGCATTTT.

The genes are TRBV27 and TRBJ2-2; D remains unclear. CDR3 size: 16 residues. From germline, CDR1 is MNHEY and CDR2 SMNVEV (reference sequence). V lost 6 bases to trimming and J lost 3 bases, with 17 bases between them. The CDR3 loop reads CASSPIEPRYTGELFF. CDR3 nucleotides: TGTGCCAGCAGCCCGATAGAGCCCCGGTACACCGGGGAGCTGTTTTTT.

The chain is built from TRBV7-9 and TRBJ1-1; maybe TRBD1 (5 bases). Trimming cost V 5 bases and J 10 bases, with 14 bases left between them. Germline CDR1 is SEHNR and CDR2 is FQNEAQ (reference sequence). CDR3 length: 12 amino acids. The CDR3 nucleotides are TGTGCCAGCAGCCCCCAGGGTAGGGGAGCTTTCTTT. It yields the protein CASSPQGRGAFF.

Concerning this clone itself: Additional DNA sequences in this sample encode the identical CDR3. The chain combines TRBV30 with TRBJ2-1, with 9 positions matching TRBD2. CDR1 is GTSNPN, CDR2 SVGIG, per germline (reference sequence). J gave up 3 bases and V 4 bases, and 7 bases lay outside the gene matches. The CDR3 is 15 residues long. CDR3 DNA sequence: TGTGCCTGGACTCCAGCGGGAGGTATCTACAATGAGCAGTTCTTC. Protein sequence: CAWTPAGGIYNEQFF.

This CDR3 is CSVEDPTNSGNTIYF. In nucleotides, the CDR3 is TGCAGCGTTGAAGATCCTACCAACTCTGGAAACACCATATATTTT. The V and J genes are TRBV29-1 and TRBJ1-3; no definite D call. The CDR3 is 15 residues long. The germline V and J ends were trimmed by 0 bases and 0 bases, with 9 bases remaining between them. The germline V gene encodes CDR1 SQVTM and CDR2 ANQGSEA.

V and J are TRBV6-6 and TRBJ2-1, with TRBD2 matching over 7 bases. V lost 5 bases and J lost 2; bases outside the gene matches: 9. Germline CDR1 reads MNHNY; CDR2 reads SVGAGI (reference sequence). This CDR3 region has 16 residues. The CDR3 DNA sequence: TGTGCCAGCAGTGGGAGGGTCGGGGCGACCTACAATGAGCAGTTCTTC. Translated, it gives CASSGRVGATYNEQFF.

The chain recombines TRBV4-1 with TRBJ2-7, with 8 bases aligning to TRBD2. Germline V CDR1 and CDR2: MGHRA, YSYEKL. This CDR3 contains 16 residues. V was pared by 3 bases and J by 0 bases, with 7 bases of the junction left unmatched. The CDR3 region is CASSQVSSGRSYEQYF. The CDR3, as DNA: TGCGCCAGCAGCCAGGTTTCTAGCGGGCGCTCCTACGAGCAGTACTTC.

This clone was picked up one time. CDR3 nucleotide sequence: TGTGCCAGCAGCTTAGGGGGGGGCGCAGCCAATGAGCAGTTCTTC. This gives the protein CASSLGGGAANEQFF. The rearrangement uses TRBV7-6 and TRBJ2-1; D perhaps matches TRBD2 (7 bases). Germline CDR1 and CDR2: SGHVS and FNYEAQ. The CDR3 has 15 amino acids. Trimming pared 1 base from V and 6 bases from J, leaving 13 bases between.

V is TRBV18 and J is TRBJ1-2; D gene uncertain. This CDR3 is built from 15 residues. V shed 3 bases and J shed 3 bases, with 14 bases lying between them. Germline CDR1 reads KGHSH; CDR2 reads LQKENI. The chain's CDR3 is CASSPSGSGDYGYTF. In DNA form, the CDR3 reads TGTGCCAGCTCACCTTCGGGATCGGGAGACTATGGCTACACCTTC. Full variable domain (rest looked up from reference TRBV18 and TRBJ1-2): NAGVMQNPRHLVRRRGQEARLRCSPMKGHSHVYWYRQLPEEGLKFMVYLQKENIIDESGMPKERFSAEFPKEGPSILRIQQVVRGDSAAYFCASSPSGSGDYGYTFGSGTRLTVV.

A remark on this clone: Other DNA sequences within the sample encode an identical CDR3. The CDR3 is CASSPSGNTIYF. In DNA form, the CDR3 reads TGTGCCAGCAGCCCTTCTGGAAACACCATATATTTT. The chain uses TRBV7-9 and TRBJ1-3; D ambiguous. The CDR3 has 12 amino acids. The germline gives CDR1 SEHNR, CDR2 FQNEAQ (reference sequence). V was trimmed by 5 bases and J by 1 base, leaving 3 bases between them.

The genes are TRBV30 and TRBJ1-1; no reliable D call. Trimming took off 3 bases at V and 0 bases at J, with 8 bases between the two ends. The germline gives CDR1 GTSNPN, CDR2 SVGIG (reference sequence). This CDR3 spans 13 amino acids. CDR3 sequence: CAWRLSLNTEAFF. The CDR3 nucleotides read TGTGCCTGGAGGTTGTCTTTGAACACTGAAGCTTTCTTT. The variable domain in full, completed from reference TRBV30 and TRBJ1-1, reads SQTIHQWPATLVQPVGSPLSLECTVEGTSNPNLYWYRQAAGRGLQLLFYSVGIGQISSEVPQNLSASRPQDRQFILSSKKLLLSDSGFYLCAWRLSLNTEAFFGQGTRLTVV.

The J gene is TRBJ2-2, the V gene TRBV13; the D gene is possibly TRBD1 (6 bases). CDR3 length: 15 residues. CDR1 is PRHDT, CDR2 FYEKMQ, per germline (reference sequence). The V end lost 5 bases, the J end lost 0 bases, and 10 bases lay between the germline ends. The CDR3 nucleotides are TGTGCCAGCAGCGAAGACAGGTCGAACACCGGGGAGCTGTTTTTT. Translation gives CASSEDRSNTGELFF.

The gene calls are TRBV7-2 and TRBJ1-3, with D hard to call. The CDR3 is 14 amino acids. In germline, CDR1 is SGHTA, CDR2 FQGNSA. Trimming cost V 2 bases and J 5 bases, with 10 bases left between them. CDR3 bases: TGTGCCAGCAGCTTATTCGGGGAACGAAACACCATATATTTT. The encoded protein is CASSLFGERNTIYF.

This clone was detected a few times. V gene TRBV9 combines with J gene TRBJ1-1; D possibly corresponds to TRBD1 (5 bases). The V end lost 6 bases, the J end lost 0 bases, and 9 bases lay between the germline ends. Germline V gene data show CDR1 as SGDLS and CDR2 as YYNGEE. The CDR3 is 13 amino acids. This chain's CDR3 is CASTRDLNTEAFF. The CDR3 nucleotides are TGTGCCAGCACGCGGGACCTGAACACTGAAGCTTTCTTT. Full variable domain (outside the CDR3, taken from reference TRBV9 and TRBJ1-1): DSGVTQTPKHLITATGQRVTLRCSPRSGDLSVYWYQQSLDQGLQFLIQYYNGEERAKGNILERFSAQQFPDLHSELNLSSLELGDSALYFCASTRDLNTEAFFGQGTRLTVV.

The chain recombines TRBV28 with TRBJ1-1, with D unresolved. This CDR3 comprises 14 residues. Germline CDR1 reads MDHEN; CDR2 reads SYDVKM. V was shortened by 3 bases and J by 0 bases, with 8 bases between the two germline ends. CDR3 bases: TGTGCCAGCAGTTTTCTCGAGGTGAACACTGAAGCTTTCTTT. Translating gives CASSFLEVNTEAFF.

The chain joins TRBV4-3 to TRBJ1-4; D possibly corresponds to TRBD1 (6 bases). Per germline, CDR1 LGHNA and CDR2 YSLEER. CDR3 length: 17 residues. Trimming cost V 4 bases and J 6 bases, with 21 bases left between them. As DNA, the CDR3 is TGCGCCAGCAGCCCCCAGGGGAGGGTTTTTATGGATGAAAAACTGTTTTTT. Its protein product is CASSPQGRVFMDEKLFF.